A single sample is the source of the 15 T cell receptor beta chains below, sequenced in a study of T cells in Graves' hyperthyroidism and ophthalmopathy. Amplification targeted TCR beta CDR3 regions from RNA transcripts. The HTBI primer set was used in a first-round RT-PCR of the TCR CDR3. TCRdb processed the multiplex PCR reads anew with MiXCR; each CDR3 protein has one entry. The sample includes roughly 510,000 distinct CDR3 sequences, over 45% of them seen just once. The sequenced material came from peripheral blood or thyroid tissue (not recorded which). These TCRs come from an adult woman with Graves' disease, either hyperthyroidism or ophthalmopathy (not recorded which).

V usage is TRBV29-1 and J usage is TRBJ2-2; 10 bases align to TRBD1. The CDR3 sequence is 14 residues long. V shed 4 bases and J 5 bases; nucleotides not matched to a gene: 4. Germline V lookup: CDR1 SQVTM, CDR2 ANQGSEA. Here the CDR3 DNA reads TGCAGCGTTGGCTCGGACAGGGGGACCGGGGAGCTGTTTTTT. It translates to CSVGSDRGTGELFF.

This clonotype was seen at least ten times. The V call is TRBV3-1, the J call TRBJ2-7; 7 bases are shared with TRBD1. The germline V gene encodes CDR1 LGHDT and CDR2 YNNKEL (reference sequence). J lost 2 bases, V lost 4 bases, and 5 bases had no gene match. This CDR3 comprises 14 residues. As DNA, the CDR3 is TGTGCCAGCAGCCCTCACACAGGGGCCTACGAGCAGTACTTC. Protein sequence: CASSPHTGAYEQYF.

The chain joins TRBV20-1 to TRBJ2-7; 11 bases line up with TRBD1. CDR1 DFQATT and CDR2 SNEGSKA come from the germline V gene (reference sequence). The CDR3 length is 13 residues. V was pared by 3 bases and J by 6 bases, with 4 bases of the junction left unmatched. The CDR3 DNA follows: TGCAGTGCTAGCCGGGACAGGGGGGCCGAGCAGTACTTC. Translating it yields CSASRDRGAEQYF.

The table lists this clonotype with a few counts. A much larger clonotype is one base distant, so this may be a read error. The V and J genes are TRBV6-1 and TRBJ2-5, with 12 bases that match TRBD2. The CDR3 sequence is 15 residues long. Losses at the gene ends were 3 bases for V and 5 bases for J; bases not matched to a gene: 4. CDR1 is MNHNS, CDR2 SASEGT, per germline. This CDR3 is CASSETSGSLETQYF. As DNA, the CDR3 is TGTGCCAGCAGTGAGACTAGCGGGAGTTTGGAGACCCAGTACTTC.

On this clonotype: Relative to the germline gene, one junction end is altered; a read error may explain this. The rearrangement links TRBV20-1 to TRBJ1-5; D gene unclear. Germline CDR1 is DFQATT and CDR2 is SNEGSKA (reference sequence). The CDR3 extends over 8 amino acids. Written as DNA, the CDR3 is TGCAGTGCTCCAGGACGCGTGTGG. Amino acids: CSAPGRVW.

This chain connects TRBV29-1 to TRBJ2-6; 7 nucleotides match TRBD2. Germline V lookup: CDR1 SQVTM, CDR2 ANQGSEA. This CDR3 region has 21 residues. V shed 1 base and J 0 bases; nucleotides not matched to a gene: 18. The CDR3, as DNA: TGCAGCGTTGAAGGGGGAGGGGATACACCGTTCTACACCTCTGGGGCCAACGTCCTGACTTTC. Amino acids: CSVEGGGDTPFYTSGANVLTF.

This clonotype was counted many times. The CDR3 here is CARTGTGLTGDLAGISYEQYF. The CDR3 DNA reads TGCGCCAGAACCGGGACAGGGTTAACAGGGGACCTAGCGGGCATCTCCTACGAGCAGTACTTC. The chain couples TRBV10-1 to TRBJ2-7, with D perhaps matching TRBD1 (9 bases). The CDR3 loop spans 21 amino acids. The V gene's germline CDR1 is WNHNN and CDR2 SYGVQD (reference sequence). Trimming stripped 9 bases from V and 0 bases from J, with 36 bases between.

The V gene is TRBV24-1, the J gene TRBJ1-2; D gene unclear. Trimming took off 3 bases at V and 4 bases at J, with 2 bases between the two ends. The CDR3 is 11 amino acids. CDR1 is KGHDR, CDR2 SFDVKD, per germline. CDR3 amino acids: CATSDPYGYTF. The DNA of the CDR3 is TGTGCCACCAGTGATCCCTATGGCTACACCTTC.

This clonotype was detected many times. The rearrangement uses TRBV9 and TRBJ2-7; 8 nucleotides match TRBD1. The CDR3 is 14 residues long. V lost 4 bases and J lost 7; bases outside the gene matches: 10. Germline V gene sequence: CDR1 SGDLS, CDR2 YYNGEE. DNA of the CDR3: TGTGCCAGCAGCACCGGACAGGGCGTTAGGGAGCAGTACTTC. Encoded protein: CASSTGQGVREQYF.

This clonotype was picked up many times. The chain uses TRBV5-6 and TRBJ1-1; the D gene is possibly TRBD1 (6 bases). The CDR3 spans 14 residues. CDR1 and CDR2 from the germline V gene are SGHDT and YYEEEE. Trimming took 2 bases from V and 1 from J, leaving 9 bases between them. CDR3 sequence: CASSFGDTNTEAFF. The CDR3 bases are TGTGCCAGCAGCTTTGGGGACACGAACACTGAAGCTTTCTTT.

CDR3 amino acids: CSVGGDQYEQYF. The CDR3 region has the DNA TGCAGCGTTGGGGGGGACCAATACGAGCAGTACTTC. The chain couples TRBV29-1 to TRBJ2-7, with D possibly matching TRBD2 (6 bases). The CDR3 runs 12 residues. Per the germline V gene, CDR1 is SQVTM and CDR2 is ANQGSEA. Trimming left V 4 bases short and J 4 bases short, with 11 bases between.

The rearrangement joins TRBV5-5 to TRBJ1-2; D ambiguous. V lost 5 bases and J 8 bases, leaving 13 bases between the germline ends. This CDR3 has 12 amino acids. Looked up from germline, CDR1 is SGHKS and CDR2 is YYEKEE (reference sequence). CDR3 residues: CASRIAGSGYTF. CDR3 in DNA: TGTGCCAGCAGAATCGCGGGGAGCGGCTACACCTTC. Drawing the rest from reference TRBV5-5 and TRBJ1-2, the complete variable domain is DAGVTQSPTHLIKTRGQQVTLRCSPISGHKSVSWYQQVLGQGPQFIFQYYEKEERGRGNFPDRFSARQFPNYSSELNVNALLLGDSALYLCASRIAGSGYTFGSGTRLTVV.

This clonotype was seen ten or more times. The junction shows a germline mismatch at one end, possibly a read error. CDR3 protein: CASSLEVGGAMLDF. The CDR3, as DNA: TGTGCCAGCAGCTTAGAGGTGGGAGGGGCCATGCTTGACTTT. This sequence joins TRBV7-9 and TRBJ1-1; possibly TRBD1 for D (5 bases). The CDR3 totals 14 residues. CDR1 and CDR2 from the germline V gene are SEHNR and FQNEAQ (reference sequence).

This clonotype was seen ten or more times. In DNA form, the CDR3 reads TGCGCCAGCAGTGAGTCAGGACGGGCGGAGACCCAGTACTTC. Its protein product is CASSESGRAETQYF. The gene calls are TRBV10-2 and TRBJ2-5, with D hard to call. The CDR3 runs 14 residues. Per the germline V gene, CDR1 is WSHSY and CDR2 is SAAADI. The V gene lost 0 bases and the J gene lost 5 bases, with 10 bases spanning the gap.

This clonotype was counted at least ten times. This chain joins TRBV19 and TRBJ1-1; D remains unclear. This CDR3 is built from 12 residues. Germline V lookup: CDR1 LNHDA, CDR2 SQIVND (reference sequence). Trimming took 4 bases from V and 4 from J, leaving 7 bases between them. The CDR3: CASSRETTEAFF. CDR3 bases: TGTGCCAGTAGTAGAGAAACCACTGAAGCTTTCTTT. Full variable domain (outside the CDR3, taken from reference TRBV19 and TRBJ1-1): DGGITQSPKYLFRKEGQNVTLSCEQNLNHDAMYWYRQDPGQGLRLIYYSQIVNDFQKGDIAEGYSVSREKKESFPLTVTSAQKNPTAFYLCASSRETTEAFFGQGTRLTVV.